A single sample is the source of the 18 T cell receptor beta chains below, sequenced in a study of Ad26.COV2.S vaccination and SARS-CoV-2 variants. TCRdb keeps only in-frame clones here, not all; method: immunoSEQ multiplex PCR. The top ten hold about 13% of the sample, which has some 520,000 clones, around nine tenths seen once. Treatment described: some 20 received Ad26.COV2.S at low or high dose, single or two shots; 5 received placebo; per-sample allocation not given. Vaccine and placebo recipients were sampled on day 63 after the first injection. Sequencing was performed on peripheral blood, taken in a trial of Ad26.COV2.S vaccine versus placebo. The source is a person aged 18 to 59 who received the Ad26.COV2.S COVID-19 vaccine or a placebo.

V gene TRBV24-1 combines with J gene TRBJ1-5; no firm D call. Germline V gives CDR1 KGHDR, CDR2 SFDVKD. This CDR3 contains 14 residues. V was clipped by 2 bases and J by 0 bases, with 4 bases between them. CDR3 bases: TGTGCCACCAGTGATTGGGATAGCAATCAGCCCCAGCATTTT. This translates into CATSDWDSNQPQHF.

This CDR3 is CASSLRAGMTDTQYF. Here the CDR3 DNA reads TGTGCCAGCAGTTTACGGGCGGGAATGACAGATACGCAGTATTTT. This chain joins TRBV27 and TRBJ2-3; perhaps TRBD2 as D (6 bases). Germline assignment: CDR1 MNHEY and CDR2 SMNVEV (reference sequence). There are 15 residues in the CDR3. V was pared by 2 bases and J by 3 bases, with 12 bases between.

This CDR3 is CASNGAGEQYF. The CDR3 DNA follows: TGTGCCAGTAATGGTGCGGGGGAGCAGTACTTC. The chain has TRBV19 and TRBJ2-7, with TRBD2 as a possible D gene (6 bases). CDR1 and CDR2 (germline): LNHDA, SQIVND (reference sequence). V lost 7 bases and J 7 bases, leaving 11 bases between the germline ends. This CDR3 comprises 11 residues.

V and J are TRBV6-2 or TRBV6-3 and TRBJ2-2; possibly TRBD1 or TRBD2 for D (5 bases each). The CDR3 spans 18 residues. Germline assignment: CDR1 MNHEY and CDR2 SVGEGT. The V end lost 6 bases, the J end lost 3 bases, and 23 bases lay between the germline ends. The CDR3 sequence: CASSFLPGSVGDTGELFF. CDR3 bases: TGTGCCAGCAGCTTTCTTCCAGGGTCCGTGGGGGACACCGGGGAGCTGTTTTTT.

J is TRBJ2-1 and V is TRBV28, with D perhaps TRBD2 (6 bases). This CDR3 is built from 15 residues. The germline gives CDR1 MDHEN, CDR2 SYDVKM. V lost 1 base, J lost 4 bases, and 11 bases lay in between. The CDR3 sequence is CASSLSGVGYNEQFF. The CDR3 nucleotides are TGTGCCAGCAGTTTATCGGGAGTGGGGTACAATGAGCAGTTCTTC.

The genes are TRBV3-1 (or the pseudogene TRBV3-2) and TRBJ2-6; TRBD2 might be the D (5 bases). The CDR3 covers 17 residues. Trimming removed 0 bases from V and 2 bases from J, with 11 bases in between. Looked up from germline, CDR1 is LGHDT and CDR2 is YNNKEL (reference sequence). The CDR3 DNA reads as TGTGCCAGCAGCCAAGAAATCCCCGGGGCTGGGGCCAACGTCCTGACTTTC. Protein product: CASSQEIPGAGANVLTF.

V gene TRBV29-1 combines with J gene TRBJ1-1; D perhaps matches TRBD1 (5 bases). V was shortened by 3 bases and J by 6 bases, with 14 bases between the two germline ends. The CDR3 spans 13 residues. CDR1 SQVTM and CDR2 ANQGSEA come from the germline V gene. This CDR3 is CSVEPDSHSEAFF. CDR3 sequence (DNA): TGCAGCGTTGAGCCAGACAGTCACTCTGAAGCTTTCTTT.

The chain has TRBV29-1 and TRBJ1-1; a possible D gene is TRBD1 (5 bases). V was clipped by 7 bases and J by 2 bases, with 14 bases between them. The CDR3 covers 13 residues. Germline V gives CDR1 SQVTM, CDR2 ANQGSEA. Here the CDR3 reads CSAPSGRNTEAFF. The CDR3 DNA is TGCAGCGCCCCCTCGGGGCGCAACACTGAAGCTTTCTTT.

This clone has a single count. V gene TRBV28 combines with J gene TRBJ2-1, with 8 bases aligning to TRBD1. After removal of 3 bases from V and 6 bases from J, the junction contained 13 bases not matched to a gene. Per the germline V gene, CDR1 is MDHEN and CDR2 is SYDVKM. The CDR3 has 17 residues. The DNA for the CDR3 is TGTGCCAGCAGTTTCGGCTCAGGGGGCTCGCCCCTCAATGAGCAGTTCTTC. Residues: CASSFGSGGSPLNEQFF. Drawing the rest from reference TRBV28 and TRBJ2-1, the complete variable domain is DVKVTQSSRYLVKRTGEKVFLECVQDMDHENMFWYRQDPGLGLRLIYFSYDVKMKEKGDIPEGYSVSREKKERFSLILESASTNQTSMYLCASSFGSGGSPLNEQFFGPGTRLTVL.

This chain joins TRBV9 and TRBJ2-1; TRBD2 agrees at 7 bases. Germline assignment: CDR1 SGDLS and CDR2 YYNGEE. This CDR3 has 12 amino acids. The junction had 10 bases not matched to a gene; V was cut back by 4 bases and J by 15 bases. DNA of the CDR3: TGTGCCAGCAGCCCCGGGGCGGGGGATGGGTTCTTC. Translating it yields CASSPGAGDGFF. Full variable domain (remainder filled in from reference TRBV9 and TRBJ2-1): DSGVTQTPKHLITATGQRVTLRCSPRSGDLSVYWYQQSLDQGLQFLIQYYNGEERAKGNILERFSAQQFPDLHSELNLSSLELGDSALYFCASSPGAGDGFFGPGTRLTVL.

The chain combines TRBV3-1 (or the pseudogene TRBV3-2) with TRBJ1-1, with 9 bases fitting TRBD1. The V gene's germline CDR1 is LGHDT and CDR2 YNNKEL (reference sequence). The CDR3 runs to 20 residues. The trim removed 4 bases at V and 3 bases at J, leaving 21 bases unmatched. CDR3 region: CASSRPPGTGSKKRYTEAFF. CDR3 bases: TGTGCCAGCAGCCGACCCCCCGGGACAGGGAGTAAGAAGCGGTACACTGAAGCTTTCTTT.

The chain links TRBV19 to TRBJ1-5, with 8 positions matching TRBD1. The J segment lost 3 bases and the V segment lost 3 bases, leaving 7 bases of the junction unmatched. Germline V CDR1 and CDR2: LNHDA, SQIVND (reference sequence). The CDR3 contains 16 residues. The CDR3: CASSIIDRGFNQPQHF. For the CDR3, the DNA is TGTGCCAGTAGTATCATTGACAGGGGTTTCAATCAGCCCCAGCATTTT.

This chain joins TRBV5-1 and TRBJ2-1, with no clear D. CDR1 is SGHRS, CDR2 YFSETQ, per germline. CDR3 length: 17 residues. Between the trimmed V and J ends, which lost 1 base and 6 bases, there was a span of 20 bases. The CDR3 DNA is TGCGCCAGCAGCTTGCGGTTCGACAACGGGCCGGGCAATGAGCAGTTCTTC. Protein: CASSLRFDNGPGNEQFF.

CDR3 sequence: CSAHLRGRPYSYNEQFF. CDR3 sequence (DNA): TGCAGCGCCCATCTGCGGGGGCGGCCTTACTCCTACAATGAGCAGTTCTTC. V and J are TRBV29-1 and TRBJ2-1; the D gene is possibly TRBD2 (7 bases). CDR1 and CDR2 from the germline V gene are SQVTM and ANQGSEA. V dropped 7 bases and J dropped 0 bases, with 22 bases sitting between them. The CDR3 is 17 amino acids.

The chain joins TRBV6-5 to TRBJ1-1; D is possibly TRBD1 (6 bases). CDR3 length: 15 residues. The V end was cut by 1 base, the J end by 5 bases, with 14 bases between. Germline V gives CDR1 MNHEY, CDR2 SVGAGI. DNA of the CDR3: TGTGCCAGCAGTTACTGGGGTACAGGGTGGACTGAAGCTTTCTTT. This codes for CASSYWGTGWTEAFF.

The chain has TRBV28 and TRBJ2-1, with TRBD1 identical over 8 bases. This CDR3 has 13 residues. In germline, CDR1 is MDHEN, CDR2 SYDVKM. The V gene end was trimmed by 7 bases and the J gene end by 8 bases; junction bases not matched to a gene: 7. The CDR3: CASTHLQGDEQFF. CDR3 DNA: TGTGCCAGCACACATTTACAGGGGGATGAGCAGTTCTTC.

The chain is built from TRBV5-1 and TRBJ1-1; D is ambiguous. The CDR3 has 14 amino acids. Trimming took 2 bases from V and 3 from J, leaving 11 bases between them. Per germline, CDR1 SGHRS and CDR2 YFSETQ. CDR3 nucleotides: TGCGCCAGCAGCTTCCCAGGACGGGACACTGAAGCTTTCTTT. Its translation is CASSFPGRDTEAFF.

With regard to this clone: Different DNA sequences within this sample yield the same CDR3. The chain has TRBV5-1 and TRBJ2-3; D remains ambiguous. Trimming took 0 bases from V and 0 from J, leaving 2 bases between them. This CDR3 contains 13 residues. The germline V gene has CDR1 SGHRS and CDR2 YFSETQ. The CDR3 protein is CASSLGSTDTQYF. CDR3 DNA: TGCGCCAGCAGCTTGGGCAGCACAGATACGCAGTATTTT.